This paragraph reports one T cell receptor (beta chain). Its matching antigen is unknown. This record comes from a study of OX40 agonist ivuxolimab in advanced cancers. Study-level background: At doses from 0.01 to 10 mg/kg, patients were given intravenous ivuxolimab every 2 weeks. The dose-escalation cohort was around 83% male, with a mean age of approximately 62 years, ranging roughly 23 to 79. General study results and limits: The investigators did not determine what antigen specificity the expanded peripheral T cells had.

Systemic immunosuppression or a history of autoimmune disease excluded patients. TCRdb keeps only in-frame clones here, not all; method: immunoSEQ multiplex PCR. The table lists tens of thousands of clones, roughly 86% of them singletons. The CDR3 has 14 amino acids. Germline V gene sequence: CDR1 LNHDA, CDR2 SQIVND (reference sequence). V was cut by 5 bases and J by 7 bases, with 15 bases left in between. The clonotype was recovered from an adult with an advanced solid tumor such as melanoma, head and neck, liver or kidney cancer. The chain recombines TRBV19 with TRBJ2-1; D not certain. Sequenced material: CD4+ or CD8+ T cells sorted from blood, taken in a trial of the OX40 agonist ivuxolimab. This CDR3 is CASSALRSGNEQFF. The DNA for the CDR3 is TGTGCCAGTAGTGCCCTCCGGTCCGGGAATGAGCAGTTCTTC.